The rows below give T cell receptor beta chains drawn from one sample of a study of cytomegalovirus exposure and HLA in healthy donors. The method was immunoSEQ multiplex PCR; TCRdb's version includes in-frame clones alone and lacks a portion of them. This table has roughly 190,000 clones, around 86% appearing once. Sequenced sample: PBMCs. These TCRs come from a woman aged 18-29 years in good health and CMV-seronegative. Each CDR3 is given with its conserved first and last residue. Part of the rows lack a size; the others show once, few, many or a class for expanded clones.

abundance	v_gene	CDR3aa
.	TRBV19	CASSFSPADTQYF
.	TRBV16	CASSLRGRSQDTQYF
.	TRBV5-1	CASSLAPDYTGTDTQYF
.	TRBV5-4	CASSLGQSETQYF
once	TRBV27	CASSLDGDRGAEAFF
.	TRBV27	CASSLAGGTGELFF
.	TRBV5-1	CASSLDQGNRYEQYF
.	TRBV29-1	CSVEGPSGSATYSSSYNEQFF
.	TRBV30	CASEAGTVGNTIYF
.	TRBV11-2	CASSLARGTDTQYF
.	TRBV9	CASSVAGQGAEETQYF
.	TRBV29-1	CSVNRGPNTEAFF
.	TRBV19	CASSPTDPPRETQYF
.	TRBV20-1	CSARGGHEQYF
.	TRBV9	CASSEPGLAGSHEQFF
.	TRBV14	CATAFFSGGAYEQFF
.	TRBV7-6	CASSSSGARSSYEQYF